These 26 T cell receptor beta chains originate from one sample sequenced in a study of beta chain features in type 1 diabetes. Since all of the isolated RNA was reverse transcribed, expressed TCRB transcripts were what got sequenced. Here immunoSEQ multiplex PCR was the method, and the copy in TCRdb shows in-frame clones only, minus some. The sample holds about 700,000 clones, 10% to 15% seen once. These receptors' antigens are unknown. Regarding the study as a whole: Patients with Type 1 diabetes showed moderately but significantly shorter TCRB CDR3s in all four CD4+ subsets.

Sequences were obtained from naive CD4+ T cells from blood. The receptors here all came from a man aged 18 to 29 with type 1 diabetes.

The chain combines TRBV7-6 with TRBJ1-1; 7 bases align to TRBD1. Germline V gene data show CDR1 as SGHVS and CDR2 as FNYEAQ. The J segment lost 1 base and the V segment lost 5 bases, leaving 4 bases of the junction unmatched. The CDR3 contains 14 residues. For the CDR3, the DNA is TGTGCCAGCAGCAAGACAGGGTCGAACACTGAAGCTTTCTTT. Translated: CASSKTGSNTEAFF.

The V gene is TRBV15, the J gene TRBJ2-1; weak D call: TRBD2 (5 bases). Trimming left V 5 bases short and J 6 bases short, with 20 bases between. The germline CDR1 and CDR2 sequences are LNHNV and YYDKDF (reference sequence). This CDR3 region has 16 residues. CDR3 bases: TGTGCCACCAGCGGATTTCCCGGCGCGGACTCCAATGAGCAGTTCTTC. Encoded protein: CATSGFPGADSNEQFF.

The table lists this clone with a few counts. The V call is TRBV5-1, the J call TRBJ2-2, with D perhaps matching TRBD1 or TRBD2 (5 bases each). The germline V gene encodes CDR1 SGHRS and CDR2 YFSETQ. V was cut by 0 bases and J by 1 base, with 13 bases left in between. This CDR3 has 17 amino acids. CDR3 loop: CASSLDPGTLNTGELFF. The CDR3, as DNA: TGCGCCAGCAGCTTGGATCCAGGGACCCTGAACACCGGGGAGCTGTTTTTT.

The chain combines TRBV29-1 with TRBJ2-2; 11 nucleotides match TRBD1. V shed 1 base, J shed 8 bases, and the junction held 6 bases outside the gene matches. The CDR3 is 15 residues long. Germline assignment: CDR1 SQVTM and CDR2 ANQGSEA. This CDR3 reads CSVEAGQGAQGELFF. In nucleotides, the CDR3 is TGCAGCGTTGAAGCAGGACAGGGGGCGCAGGGGGAGCTGTTTTTT.

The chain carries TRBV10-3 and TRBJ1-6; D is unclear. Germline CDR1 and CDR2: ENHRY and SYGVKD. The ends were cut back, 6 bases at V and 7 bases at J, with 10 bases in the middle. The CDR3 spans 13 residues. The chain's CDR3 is CAISPGGNSPLHF. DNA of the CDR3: TGTGCCATCAGCCCGGGAGGGAATTCACCCCTCCACTTT.

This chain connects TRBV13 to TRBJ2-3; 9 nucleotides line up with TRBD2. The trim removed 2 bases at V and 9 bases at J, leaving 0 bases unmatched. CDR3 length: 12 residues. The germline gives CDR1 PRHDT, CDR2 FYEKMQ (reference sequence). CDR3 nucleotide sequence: TGTGCCAGCAGCTTAACTAGCGGGACGCAGTATTTT. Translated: CASSLTSGTQYF.

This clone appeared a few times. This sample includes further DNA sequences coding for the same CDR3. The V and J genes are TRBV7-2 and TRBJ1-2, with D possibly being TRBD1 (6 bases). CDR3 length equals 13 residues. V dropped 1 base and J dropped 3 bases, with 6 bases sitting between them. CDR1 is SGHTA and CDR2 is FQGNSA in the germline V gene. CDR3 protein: CASSLGTDYGYTF. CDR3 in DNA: TGTGCCAGCAGCTTAGGGACAGACTATGGCTACACCTTC.

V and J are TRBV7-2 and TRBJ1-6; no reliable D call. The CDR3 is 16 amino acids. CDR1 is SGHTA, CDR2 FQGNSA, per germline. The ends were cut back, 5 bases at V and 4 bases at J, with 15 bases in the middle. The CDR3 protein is CASSISGMGYNSPLHF. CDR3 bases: TGTGCCAGCAGCATCTCGGGGATGGGGTATAATTCACCCCTCCACTTT.

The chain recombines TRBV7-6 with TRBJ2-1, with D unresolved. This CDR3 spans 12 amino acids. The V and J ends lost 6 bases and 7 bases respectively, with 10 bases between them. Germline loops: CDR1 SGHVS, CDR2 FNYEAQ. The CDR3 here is CASSPQANEQFF. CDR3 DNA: TGTGCCAGCAGTCCCCAGGCGAATGAGCAGTTCTTC.

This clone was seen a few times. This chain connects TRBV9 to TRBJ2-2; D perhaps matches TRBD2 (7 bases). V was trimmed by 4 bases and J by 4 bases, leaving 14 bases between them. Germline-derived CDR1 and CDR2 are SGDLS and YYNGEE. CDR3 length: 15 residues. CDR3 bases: TGTGCCAGCAGCCTCCGGGGGGCCATCACCGGGGAGCTGTTTTTT. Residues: CASSLRGAITGELFF.

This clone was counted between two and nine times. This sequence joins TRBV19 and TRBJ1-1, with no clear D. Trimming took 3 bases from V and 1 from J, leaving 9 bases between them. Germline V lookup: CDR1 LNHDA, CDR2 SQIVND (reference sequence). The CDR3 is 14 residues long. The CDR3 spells CASSIPYTNTEAFF. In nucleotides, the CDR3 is TGTGCCAGTAGTATTCCCTATACGAACACTGAAGCTTTCTTT.

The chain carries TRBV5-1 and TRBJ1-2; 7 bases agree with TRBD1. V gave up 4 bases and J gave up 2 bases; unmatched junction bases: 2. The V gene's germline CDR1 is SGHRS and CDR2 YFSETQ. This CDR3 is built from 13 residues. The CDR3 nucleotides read TGCGCCAGCAGCGAACAGGGGAACTATGGCTACACCTTC. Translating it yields CASSEQGNYGYTF.

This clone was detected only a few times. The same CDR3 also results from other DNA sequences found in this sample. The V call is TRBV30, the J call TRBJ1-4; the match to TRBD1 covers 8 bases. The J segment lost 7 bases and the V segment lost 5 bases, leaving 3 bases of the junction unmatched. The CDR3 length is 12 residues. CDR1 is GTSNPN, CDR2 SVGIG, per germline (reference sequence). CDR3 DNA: TGTGCCTGGCGCGGACAGGGTGAAAAACTGTTTTTT. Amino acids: CAWRGQGEKLFF.

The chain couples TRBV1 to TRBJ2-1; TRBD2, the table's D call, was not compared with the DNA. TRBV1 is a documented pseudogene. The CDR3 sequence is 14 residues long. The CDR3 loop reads CTSSQVARTSAWFF. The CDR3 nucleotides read TGCACCAGCAGCCAGGTGGCCCGGACTAGCGCGTGGTTCTTC.

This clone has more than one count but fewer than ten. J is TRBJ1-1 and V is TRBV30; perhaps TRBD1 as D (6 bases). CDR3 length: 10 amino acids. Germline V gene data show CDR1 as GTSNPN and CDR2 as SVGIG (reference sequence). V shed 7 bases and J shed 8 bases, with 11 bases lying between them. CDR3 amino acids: CASWTAEAFF. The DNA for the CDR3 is TGTGCCTCGTGGACAGCAGAAGCTTTCTTT.

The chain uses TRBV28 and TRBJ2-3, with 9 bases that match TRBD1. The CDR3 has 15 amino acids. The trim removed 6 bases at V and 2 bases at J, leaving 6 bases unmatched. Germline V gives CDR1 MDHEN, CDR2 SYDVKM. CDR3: CASSSTGGVTDTQYF. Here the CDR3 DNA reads TGTGCCAGCAGCTCAACAGGGGGCGTCACAGATACGCAGTATTTT.

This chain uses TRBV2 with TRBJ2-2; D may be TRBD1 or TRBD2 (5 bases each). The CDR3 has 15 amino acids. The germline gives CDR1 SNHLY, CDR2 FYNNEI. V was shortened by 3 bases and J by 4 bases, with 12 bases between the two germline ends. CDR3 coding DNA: TGTGCCAGCAGTGAGTGGGGGAGTAGCACCGGGGAGCTGTTTTTT. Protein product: CASSEWGSSTGELFF.

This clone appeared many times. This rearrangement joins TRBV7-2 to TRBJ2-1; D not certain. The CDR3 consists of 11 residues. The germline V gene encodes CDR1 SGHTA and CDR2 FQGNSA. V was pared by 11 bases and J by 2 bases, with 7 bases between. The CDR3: CAQRPYNEQFF. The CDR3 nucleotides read TGTGCCCAAAGGCCCTACAATGAGCAGTTCTTC.

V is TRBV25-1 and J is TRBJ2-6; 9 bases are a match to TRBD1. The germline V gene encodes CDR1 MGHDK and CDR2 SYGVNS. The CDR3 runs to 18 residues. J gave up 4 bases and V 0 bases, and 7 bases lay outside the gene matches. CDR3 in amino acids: CASSEYGTGTMGANVLTF. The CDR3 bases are TGTGCCAGCAGTGAATACGGGACAGGGACTATGGGGGCCAACGTCCTGACTTTC.

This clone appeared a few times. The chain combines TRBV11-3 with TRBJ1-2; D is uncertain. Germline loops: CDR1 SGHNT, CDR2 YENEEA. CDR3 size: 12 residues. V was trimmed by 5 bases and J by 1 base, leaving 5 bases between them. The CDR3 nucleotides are TGTGCCAGCAGCGCAGATAACTATGGCTACACCTTC. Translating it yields CASSADNYGYTF.

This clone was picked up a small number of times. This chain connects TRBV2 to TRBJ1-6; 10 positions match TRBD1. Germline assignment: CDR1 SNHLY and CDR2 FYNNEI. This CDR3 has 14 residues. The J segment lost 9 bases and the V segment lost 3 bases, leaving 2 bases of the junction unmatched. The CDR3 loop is CASSDGTGASPLHF. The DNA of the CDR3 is TGTGCCAGCAGTGATGGGACAGGGGCTTCACCCCTCCACTTT.

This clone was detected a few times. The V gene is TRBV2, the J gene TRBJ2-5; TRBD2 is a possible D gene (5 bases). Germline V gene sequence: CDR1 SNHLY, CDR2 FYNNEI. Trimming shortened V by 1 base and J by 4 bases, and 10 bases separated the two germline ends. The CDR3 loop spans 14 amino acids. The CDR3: CASSEGGGGETQYF. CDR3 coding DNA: TGTGCCAGCAGTGAAGGGGGTGGAGGAGAGACCCAGTACTTC.

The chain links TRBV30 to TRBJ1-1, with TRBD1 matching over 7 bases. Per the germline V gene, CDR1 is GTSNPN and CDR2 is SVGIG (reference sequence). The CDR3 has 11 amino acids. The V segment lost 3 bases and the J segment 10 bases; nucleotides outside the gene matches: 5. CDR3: CAWRNQGGAFF. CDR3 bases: TGTGCCTGGAGGAACCAGGGGGGAGCTTTCTTT.

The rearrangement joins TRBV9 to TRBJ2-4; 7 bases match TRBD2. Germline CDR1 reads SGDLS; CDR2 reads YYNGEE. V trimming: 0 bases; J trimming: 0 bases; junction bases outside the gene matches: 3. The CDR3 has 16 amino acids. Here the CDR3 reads CASSVEGGLAKNIQYF. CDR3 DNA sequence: TGTGCCAGCAGCGTAGAGGGAGGGCTAGCCAAAAACATTCAGTACTTC.

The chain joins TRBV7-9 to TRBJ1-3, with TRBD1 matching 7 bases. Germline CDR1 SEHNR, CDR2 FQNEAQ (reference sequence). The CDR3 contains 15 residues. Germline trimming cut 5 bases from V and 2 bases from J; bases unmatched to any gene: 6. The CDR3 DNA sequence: TGTGCCAGCAGCCTAGGGACAGCCACTGGAAACACCATATATTTT. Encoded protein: CASSLGTATGNTIYF.

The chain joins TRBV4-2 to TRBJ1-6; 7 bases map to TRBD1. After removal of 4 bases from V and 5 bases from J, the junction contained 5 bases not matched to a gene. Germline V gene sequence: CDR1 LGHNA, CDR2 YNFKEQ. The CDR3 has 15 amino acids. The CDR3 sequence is CASSPSGQHNSPLHF. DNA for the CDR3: TGTGCCAGCAGCCCTTCGGGACAGCATAATTCACCCCTCCACTTT.